These 3 T cell receptor beta chains share one sample of origin, sequenced in a study of cytomegalovirus exposure and HLA in healthy donors. Use of 60 Vbeta and 13 Jbeta primers characterized the PCR. Profiling relied on immunoSEQ multiplex PCR, and the TCRdb table lists in-frame clones only, not all of them. The sample gives roughly 160,000 clones, approximately 81% of which show up once; 0.35% to 0.4% is in the top ten. The specimen sequenced was PBMCs. The receptors derive from a boy between 2 and 10 years old in good health and CMV-seronegative.

The rearrangement links TRBV5-4 to TRBJ1-4, with D tentatively TRBD1 (6 bases). The CDR3 has 16 amino acids. The V end was cut by 3 bases, the J end by 3 bases, with 15 bases between. The V gene's germline CDR1 is SGHNT and CDR2 YYREEE (reference sequence). The CDR3 is CASSSYREQSNEKLFF. The CDR3 nucleotides are TGTGCCAGCAGCTCCTACAGGGAGCAGTCTAATGAAAAACTGTTTTTT.

The CDR3 DNA reads TGTGCCAGCAGCTCATCCTCGGGACAGCCAGGAAACACCATATATTTT. It specifies CASSSSSGQPGNTIYF. V gene TRBV5-4 combines with J gene TRBJ1-3; TRBD1 agrees at 7 bases. Germline V gene lookup returns CDR1 SGHNT and CDR2 YYREEE (reference sequence). V lost 3 bases to trimming and J lost 4 bases; unmatched junction nucleotides: 10. This CDR3 has 16 amino acids.

This sequence joins TRBV27 and TRBJ1-5; D remains unclear. The CDR3 runs to 17 residues. Germline CDR1 reads MNHEY; CDR2 reads SMNVEV (reference sequence). The V end lost 0 bases, the J end lost 1 base, and 13 bases lay between the germline ends. CDR3 in DNA: TGTGCCAGCAGTTTATCGTGGGTTGCAGGCAGCAATCAGCCCCAGCATTTT. Protein sequence: CASSLSWVAGSNQPQHF.